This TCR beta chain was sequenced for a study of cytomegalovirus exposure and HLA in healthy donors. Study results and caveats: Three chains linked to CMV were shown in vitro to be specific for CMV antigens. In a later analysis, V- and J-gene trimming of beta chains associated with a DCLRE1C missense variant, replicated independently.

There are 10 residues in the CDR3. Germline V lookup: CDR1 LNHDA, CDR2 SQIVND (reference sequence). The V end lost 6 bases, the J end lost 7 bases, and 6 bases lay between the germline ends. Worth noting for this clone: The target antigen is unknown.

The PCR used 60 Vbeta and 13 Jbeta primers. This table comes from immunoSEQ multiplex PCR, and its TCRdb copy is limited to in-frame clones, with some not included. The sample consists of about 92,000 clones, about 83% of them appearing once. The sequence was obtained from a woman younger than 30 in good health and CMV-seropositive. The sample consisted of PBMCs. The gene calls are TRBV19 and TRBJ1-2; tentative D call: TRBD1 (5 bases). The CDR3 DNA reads TGTGCCAGTAGGGGGCCTGGCTACACCTTC. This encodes CASRGPGYTF. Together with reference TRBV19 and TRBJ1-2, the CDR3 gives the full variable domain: DGGITQSPKYLFRKEGQNVTLSCEQNLNHDAMYWYRQDPGQGLRLIYYSQIVNDFQKGDIAEGYSVSREKKESFPLTVTSAQKNPTAFYLCASRGPGYTFGSGTRLTVV.